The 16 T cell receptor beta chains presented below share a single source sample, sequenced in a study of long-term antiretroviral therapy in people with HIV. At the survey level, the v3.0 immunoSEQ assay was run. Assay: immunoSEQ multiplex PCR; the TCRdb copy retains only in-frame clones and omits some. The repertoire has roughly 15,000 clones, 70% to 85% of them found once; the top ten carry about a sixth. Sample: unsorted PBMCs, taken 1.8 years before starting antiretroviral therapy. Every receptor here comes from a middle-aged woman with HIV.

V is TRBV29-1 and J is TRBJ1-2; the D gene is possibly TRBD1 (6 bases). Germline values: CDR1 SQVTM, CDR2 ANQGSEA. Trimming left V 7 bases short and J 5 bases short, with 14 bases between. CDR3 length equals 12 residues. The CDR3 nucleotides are TGCAGCGGTGCAGGGGCAGGGTATGGCTACACCTTC. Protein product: CSGAGAGYGYTF.

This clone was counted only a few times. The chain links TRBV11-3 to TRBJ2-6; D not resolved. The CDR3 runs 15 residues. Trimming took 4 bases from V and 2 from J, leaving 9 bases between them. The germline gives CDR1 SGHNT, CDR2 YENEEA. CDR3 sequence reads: CASSSDGPGANVLTF. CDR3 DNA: TGTGCCAGCAGCTCCGATGGCCCTGGGGCCAACGTCCTGACTTTC.

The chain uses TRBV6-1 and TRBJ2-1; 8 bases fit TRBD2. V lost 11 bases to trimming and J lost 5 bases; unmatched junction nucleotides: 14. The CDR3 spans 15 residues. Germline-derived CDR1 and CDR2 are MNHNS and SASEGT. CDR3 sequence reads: CALGGGLAANNEQFF. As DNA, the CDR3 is TGTGCCTTAGGCGGGGGGCTAGCGGCAAACAATGAGCAGTTCTTC.

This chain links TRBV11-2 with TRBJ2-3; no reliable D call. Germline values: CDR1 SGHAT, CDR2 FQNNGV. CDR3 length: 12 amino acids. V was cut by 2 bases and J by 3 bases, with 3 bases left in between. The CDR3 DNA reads TGTGCCAGCAGCTTACAGACAGATACGCAGTATTTT. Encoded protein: CASSLQTDTQYF.

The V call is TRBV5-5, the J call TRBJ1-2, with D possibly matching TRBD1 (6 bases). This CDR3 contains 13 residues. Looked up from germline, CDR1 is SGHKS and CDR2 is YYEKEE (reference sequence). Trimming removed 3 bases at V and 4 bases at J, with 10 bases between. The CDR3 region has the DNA TGTGCCAGCAGCTGGACAGAGGGCTATGGCTACACCTTC. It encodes CASSWTEGYGYTF. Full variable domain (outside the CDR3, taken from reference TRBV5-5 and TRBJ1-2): DAGVTQSPTHLIKTRGQQVTLRCSPISGHKSVSWYQQVLGQGPQFIFQYYEKEERGRGNFPDRFSARQFPNYSSELNVNALLLGDSALYLCASSWTEGYGYTFGSGTRLTVV.

The DNA of the CDR3 is TGTGCCAGCGGGGGAGGGGGGCATGCCAAATACGAGCAGTACTTC. Amino acids: CASGGGGHAKYEQYF. The V and J genes are TRBV6-5 and TRBJ2-7, with D possibly TRBD2 on 7 matching bases. Germline V gives CDR1 MNHEY, CDR2 SVGAGI. Trimming cost V 8 bases and J 4 bases, with 21 bases left between them. The CDR3 has 15 residues.

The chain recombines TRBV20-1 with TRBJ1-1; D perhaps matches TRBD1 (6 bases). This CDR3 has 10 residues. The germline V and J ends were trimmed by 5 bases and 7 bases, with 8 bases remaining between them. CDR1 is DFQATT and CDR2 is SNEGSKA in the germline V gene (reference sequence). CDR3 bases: TGCAGTGCTTGGACAGATGAAGCTTTCTTT. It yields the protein CSAWTDEAFF.

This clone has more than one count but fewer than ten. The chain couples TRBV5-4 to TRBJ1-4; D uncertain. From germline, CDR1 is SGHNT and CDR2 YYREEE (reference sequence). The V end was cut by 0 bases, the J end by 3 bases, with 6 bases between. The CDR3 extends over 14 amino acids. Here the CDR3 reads CASSLEASNEKLFF. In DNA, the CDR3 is TGTGCCAGCAGCTTGGAGGCTTCTAATGAAAAACTGTTTTTT.

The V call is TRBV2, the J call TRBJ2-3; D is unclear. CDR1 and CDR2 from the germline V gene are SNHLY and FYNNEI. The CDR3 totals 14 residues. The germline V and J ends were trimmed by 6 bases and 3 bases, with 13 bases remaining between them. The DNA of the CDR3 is TGTGCCAGCAGCCTGAACGGGTTTACAGATACGCAGTATTTT. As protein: CASSLNGFTDTQYF.

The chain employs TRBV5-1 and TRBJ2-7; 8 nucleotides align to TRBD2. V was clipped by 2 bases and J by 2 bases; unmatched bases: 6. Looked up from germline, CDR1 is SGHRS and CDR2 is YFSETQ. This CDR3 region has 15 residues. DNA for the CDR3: TGCGCCAGCAGCTTTAGCGGGATGGGACCCTACGAGCAGTACTTC. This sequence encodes CASSFSGMGPYEQYF.

DNA for the CDR3: TGCGCCAGCAGTGAGTCGGGGTACGGACAGGGGGATCTTCAGCCCCAGCATTTT. This translates into CASSESGYGQGDLQPQHF. The rearrangement links TRBV10-2 to TRBJ1-5, with 10 bases identical to TRBD1. CDR3 length equals 18 residues. Germline CDR1 is WSHSY and CDR2 is SAAADI. Trimming took 0 bases from V and 6 from J; bases not matched to a gene: 11.

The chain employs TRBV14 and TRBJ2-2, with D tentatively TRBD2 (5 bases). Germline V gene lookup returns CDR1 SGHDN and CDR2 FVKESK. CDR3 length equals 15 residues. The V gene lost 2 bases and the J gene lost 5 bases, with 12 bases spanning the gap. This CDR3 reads CASSQLGSGTGELFF. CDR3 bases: TGTGCCAGCAGCCAATTAGGGTCGGGGACCGGGGAGCTGTTTTTT.

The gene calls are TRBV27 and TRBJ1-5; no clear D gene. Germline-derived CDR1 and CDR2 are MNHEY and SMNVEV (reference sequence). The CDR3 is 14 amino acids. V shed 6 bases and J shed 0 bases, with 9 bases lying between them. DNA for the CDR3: TGTGCCAGCAGACCGGGGTATAGCAATCAGCCCCAGCATTTT. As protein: CASRPGYSNQPQHF.

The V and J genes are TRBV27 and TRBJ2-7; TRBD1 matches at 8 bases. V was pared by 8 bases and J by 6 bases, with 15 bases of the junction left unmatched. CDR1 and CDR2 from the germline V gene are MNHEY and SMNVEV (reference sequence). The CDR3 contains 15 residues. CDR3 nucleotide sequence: TGTGCCAGCTCTCTTTCCACGGCAGGGGGCGGCGAGCAGTACTTC. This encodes CASSLSTAGGGEQYF.

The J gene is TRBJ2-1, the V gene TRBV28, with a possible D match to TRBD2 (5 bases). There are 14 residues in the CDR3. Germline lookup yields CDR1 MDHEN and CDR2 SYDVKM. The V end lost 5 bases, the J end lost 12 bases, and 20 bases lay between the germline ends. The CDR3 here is CASSPEILEVGQFF. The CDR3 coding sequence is TGTGCCAGCAGTCCCGAGATTCTGGAGGTTGGGCAGTTCTTC.

This CDR3 reads CASSSGGSGTLFNEQYF. CDR3 coding DNA: TGTGCCAGCAGCTCGGGCGGTAGCGGGACCCTTTTCAACGAGCAGTACTTC. The chain employs TRBV7-8 and TRBJ2-7; TRBD2 matches at 8 bases. Germline V gene lookup returns CDR1 SGHVS and CDR2 FQNEAQ. The CDR3 spans 17 residues. V dropped 4 bases and J dropped 5; count of bases not matched to a gene: 16.